Listed below are T cell receptor beta chains from one sample, sequenced in a study of T cell changes during pregnancy in multiple sclerosis. Data came from immunoSEQ multiplex PCR; TCRdb stores just in-frame clones and leaves some out. Of 30,000 or so clones detected, over 75% appear once; the ten largest clones hold over 5.5%. The specimen comprised CD8+ T cells from peripheral blood mononuclear cells, sampled after pregnancy. These receptors all come from a female donor with multiple sclerosis, enrolled in a pregnancy study. CDR3s include the opening cysteine and the closing phenylalanine or tryptophan. A D gene is named only where the DNA matches it firmly. Size is omitted from some rows. Given values are once, few, many or a class for expanded clones.

clone_size,d_call,j_call,v_call,cdr3_aa,cdr3_nt
NA,TRBD2,TRBJ2-3,TRBV28,CASSLGGADTQYF,TGTGCCAGCAGTTTAGGGGGGGCAGATACGCAGTATTTT
NA,NA,TRBJ1-2,TRBV5-5,CASSSPGLYGYTF,TGTGCCAGCAGCTCACCGGGACTCTATGGCTACACCTTC
NA,TRBD2,TRBJ2-7,TRBV6-6,CASSYSGGRVAYEQYF,TGTGCCAGCAGTTATTCCGGCGGGAGGGTGGCCTACGAGCAGTACTTC
NA,NA,TRBJ2-1,TRBV7-9,CASSSSRDMLVIKQFF,TGTGCCAGCAGCTCCTCCCGGGACATGTTGGTGATAAAGCAGTTCTTC
NA,TRBD1,TRBJ1-5,TRBV19,CASKGGTQPQHF,TGTGCCAGTAAAGGGGGCACCCAGCCCCAGCATTTT
NA,NA,TRBJ1-6,TRBV6-4,CASSDRENSPLHF,TGTGCCAGCAGTGACAGAGAGAATTCACCCCTCCACTTT
NA,NA,TRBJ2-1,TRBV28,CASSPLPAYNEQFF,TGTGCCAGCAGTCCACTTCCCGCATACAATGAGCAGTTCTTC
NA,TRBD2,TRBJ2-7,TRBV10-3,CAISESRAGEQYF,TGTGCCATCAGTGAGTCTCGAGCGGGAGAGCAGTACTTC
NA,TRBD2,TRBJ2-3,TRBV14,CASSGLAKSTDTQYF,TGTGCCAGCAGCGGACTAGCGAAAAGCACAGATACGCAGTATTTT
NA,NA,TRBJ2-5,TRBV15,CATSTRQVQETQYF,TGTGCCACCAGCACCCGACAGGTACAAGAGACCCAGTACTTC
NA,NA,TRBJ1-2,TRBV16,CASSQGQIYGYTF,TGTGCCAGCAGCCAAGGACAGATCTATGGCTACACCTTC
NA,NA,TRBJ1-2,TRBV27,CASSPDITYGYTF,TGTGCCAGCAGTCCCGACATAACTTATGGCTACACCTTC
NA,TRBD2,TRBJ2-2,TRBV5-1,CASRSIPGLAGHSNTGELFF,TGCGCCAGCAGGAGCATACCGGGACTAGCGGGACATTCGAACACCGGGGAGCTGTTTTTT
NA,NA,TRBJ2-3,TRBV12-2,CASRLFWTGAADTTDTQYF,TGTGCAAGTCGCTTATTCTGGACAGGGGCCGCCGATACTACAGATACGCAGTATTTT
once,NA,TRBJ2-7,TRBV7-9,CASSSGTNPYEQYF,TGTGCCAGCAGCTCTGGGACAAACCCCTACGAGCAGTACTTC
NA,TRBD2,TRBJ2-3,TRBV14,CASSRTGLAGPDTQYF,TGTGCCAGCAGCCGGACGGGACTAGCGGGACCAGATACGCAGTATTTT
NA,TRBD2,TRBJ2-7,TRBV29-1,CSVVAVQSGGAEQYF,TGCAGCGTTGTCGCTGTCCAGAGCGGGGGGGCGGAGCAGTACTTC
NA,NA,TRBJ2-7,TRBV27,CASSFRGSLYEQYF,TGTGCCAGCAGTTTCCGGGGGTCCCTCTACGAGCAGTACTTC
once,TRBD2,TRBJ2-7,TRBV29-1,CSVENLAGESYEQYF,TGCAGCGTTGAAAACCTAGCGGGAGAGAGCTACGAGCAGTACTTC
NA,TRBD2,TRBJ2-1,TRBV7-3,CASSLLAGVWDEQFF,TGTGCCAGCAGCTTACTTGCGGGAGTTTGGGATGAGCAGTTCTTC
NA,TRBD2,TRBJ2-3,TRBV6-4,CASSETSGGTDTQYF,TGTGCCAGCAGTGAAACTAGCGGAGGCACAGATACGCAGTATTTT
NA,NA,TRBJ1-2,TRBV4-3,CASSQTTEHYGYTF,TGCGCCAGCAGCCAGACGACAGAACACTATGGCTACACCTTC
NA,NA,TRBJ2-7,TRBV27,CASSYGVSSYEQYF,TGTGCCAGCAGCTACGGGGTTAGCTCCTACGAGCAGTACTTC
large,TRBD2,TRBJ2-7,TRBV4-2,CASSQGTSGSDEQYF,TGTGCCAGCAGCCAAGGGACTAGCGGGAGTGACGAGCAGTACTTC
NA,NA,TRBJ1-1,TRBV6-5,CASSPARGNTEAFF,TGTGCCAGCAGTCCCGCCCGAGGGAACACTGAAGCTTTCTTT
NA,TRBD2,TRBJ2-1,TRBV6-4,CASSDSGGSSYNEQFF,TGTGCCAGCAGTGACTCGGGCGGGAGTTCCTACAATGAGCAGTTCTTC
NA,TRBD2,TRBJ2-1,TRBV7-6,CASSSDIPPSGSVKNEQFF,TGTGCCAGCAGCTCCGACATCCCCCCTAGCGGGAGTGTAAAAAATGAGCAGTTCTTC
NA,NA,TRBJ2-5,TRBV5-1,CASSLVPDDTQYF,TGCGCCAGCAGCTTGGTTCCAGATGATACCCAGTACTTC
NA,NA,TRBJ2-2,TRBV4-3,CASSQDSRGNTGELFF,TGCGCCAGCAGCCAAGATAGTCGCGGGAACACCGGGGAGCTGTTTTTT
once,TRBD1,TRBJ1-2,TRBV6-4,CASSDSQTGDVDGYTF,TGTGCCAGCAGTGACTCGCAAACAGGGGATGTGGATGGCTACACCTTC
few,NA,TRBJ2-2,TRBV9,CASSSPNTGELFF,TGTGCCAGCAGTAGCCCCAACACCGGGGAGCTGTTTTTT
NA,TRBD1,TRBJ1-2,TRBV11-2,CASSTTGGGSYGYTF,TGTGCCAGCAGCACGACAGGGGGCGGGAGCTATGGCTACACCTTC
NA,TRBD2,TRBJ2-1,TRBV11-3,CATGGSSYNEQFF,TGTGCCACTGGCGGGAGCTCCTACAATGAGCAGTTCTTC
NA,NA,TRBJ2-3,TRBV4-1,CASSQVPGEDTQYF,TGCGCCAGCAGCCAAGTCCCCGGGGAGGATACGCAGTATTTT
NA,NA,TRBJ1-1,TRBV11-3,CASSVGGTEAFF,TGTGCCAGCAGCGTGGGGGGGACTGAAGCTTTCTTT
few,NA,TRBJ1-1,TRBV11-2,CASSLAGRGTEAFF,TGTGCCAGCAGCTTAGCAGGGCGGGGCACTGAAGCTTTCTTT
NA,NA,TRBJ2-1,TRBV13,CASSPRDNYNEQFF,TGTGCCAGCAGCCCCCGGGACAATTACAATGAGCAGTTCTTC
once,NA,TRBJ2-7,TRBV7-9,CASRDSRNIEGTPDWEQYF,TGTGCCAGCAGAGATAGCAGGAATATTGAGGGGACACCTGATTGGGAGCAGTACTTC
many,TRBD1,TRBJ1-3,TRBV7-9,CASSPQDRDRNTIYF,TGTGCCAGCAGCCCACAAGACAGGGATCGGAACACCATATATTTT
NA,NA,TRBJ2-2,TRBV29-1,CSGVRVDTGELFF,TGCAGCGGGGTGCGGGTTGACACCGGGGAGCTGTTTTTT
NA,TRBD2,TRBJ2-7,TRBV7-9,CASSRISGREEQYF,TGTGCCAGCAGCCGGATCAGCGGGAGAGAGGAGCAGTACTTC
NA,TRBD2,TRBJ2-2,TRBV27,CASSLAGVGELFF,TGTGCCAGCAGTTTAGCGGGAGTCGGGGAGCTGTTTTTT
NA,NA,TRBJ1-4,TRBV4-1,CASSRASGADEKLFF,TGCGCCAGCAGCCGGGCTTCAGGCGCTGACGAAAAACTGTTTTTT
once,TRBD2,TRBJ2-7,TRBV4-3,CASSQDRATSGSVEQYF,TGCGCCAGCAGCCAAGATCGGGCGACTAGCGGGAGTGTCGAGCAGTACTTC
NA,NA,TRBJ2-1,TRBV6-5,CASSYELSYNEQFF,TGTGCCAGCAGTTACGAGCTCTCCTACAATGAGCAGTTCTTC
NA,NA,TRBJ1-5,TRBV27,CASSFSGQPQHF,TGTGCCAGCAGTTTTTCAGGGCAGCCCCAGCATTTT
NA,NA,TRBJ1-4,TRBV28,CASKSGGGEKLFF,TGTGCCAGCAAGTCGGGGGGCGGGGAAAAACTGTTTTTT
NA,TRBD2,TRBJ2-1,TRBV29-1,CSVELVLILGLAGVENNEQFF,TGCAGCGTTGAATTGGTTCTAATATTGGGACTAGCGGGAGTTGAAAACAATGAGCAGTTCTTC
NA,TRBD1,TRBJ1-1,TRBV5-1,CASSFLDRGSPEAFF,TGCGCCAGCAGCTTTCTGGACAGGGGGAGTCCTGAAGCTTTCTTT
once,NA,TRBJ1-1,TRBV25-1,CASSEYGEDTEAFF,TGTGCCAGCAGTGAATACGGGGAGGACACTGAAGCTTTCTTT
NA,TRBD2,TRBJ2-1,TRBV18,CASSPRLAESSYNEQFF,TGTGCCAGCTCACCCCGACTAGCGGAAAGCTCCTACAATGAGCAGTTCTTC
NA,NA,TRBJ2-7,TRBV27,CASTLYEQYF,TGTGCCAGCACCTTATACGAGCAGTACTTC
few,TRBD1,TRBJ2-2,TRBV7-7,CASSLVGGYTGELFF,TGTGCTAGCAGCTTAGTAGGGGGCTACACCGGGGAGCTGTTTTTT
NA,TRBD1,TRBJ1-2,TRBV29-1,CSAERLTGPNYGYTF,TGCAGCGCTGAGAGATTGACAGGGCCTAACTATGGCTACACCTTC
few,TRBD2,TRBJ2-7,TRBV5-8,CASSLMREFWWEQYF,TGTGCCAGCAGCTTGATGCGGGAGTTCTGGTGGGAGCAGTACTTC